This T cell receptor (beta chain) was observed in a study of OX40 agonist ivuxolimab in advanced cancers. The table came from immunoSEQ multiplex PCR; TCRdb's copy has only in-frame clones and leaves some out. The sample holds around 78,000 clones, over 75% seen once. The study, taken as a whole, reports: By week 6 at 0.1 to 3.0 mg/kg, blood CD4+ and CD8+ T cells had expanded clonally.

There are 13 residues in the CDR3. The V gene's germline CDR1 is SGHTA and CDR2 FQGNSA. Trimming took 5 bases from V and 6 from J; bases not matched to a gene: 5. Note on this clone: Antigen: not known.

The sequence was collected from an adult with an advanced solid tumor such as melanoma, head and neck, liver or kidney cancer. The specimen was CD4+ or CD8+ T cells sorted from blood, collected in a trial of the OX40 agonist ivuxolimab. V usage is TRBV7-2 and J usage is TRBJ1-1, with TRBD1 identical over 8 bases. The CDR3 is CASSAQGGSEAFF. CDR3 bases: TGTGCCAGCAGCGCACAGGGGGGGTCTGAAGCTTTCTTT.